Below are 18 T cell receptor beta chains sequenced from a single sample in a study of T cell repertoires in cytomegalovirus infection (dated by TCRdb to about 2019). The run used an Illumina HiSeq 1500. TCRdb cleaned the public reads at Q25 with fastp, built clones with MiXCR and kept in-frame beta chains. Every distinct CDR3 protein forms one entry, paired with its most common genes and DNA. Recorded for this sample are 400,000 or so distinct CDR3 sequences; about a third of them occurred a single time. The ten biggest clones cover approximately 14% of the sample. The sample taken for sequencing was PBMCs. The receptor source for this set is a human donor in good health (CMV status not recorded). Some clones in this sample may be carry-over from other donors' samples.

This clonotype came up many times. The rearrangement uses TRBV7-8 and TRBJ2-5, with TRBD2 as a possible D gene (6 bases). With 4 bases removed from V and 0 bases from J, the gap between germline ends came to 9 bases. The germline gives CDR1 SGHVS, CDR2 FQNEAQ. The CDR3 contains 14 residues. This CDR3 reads CASSSEGHQETQYF. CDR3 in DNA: TGTGCCAGCAGCTCGGAGGGACACCAAGAGACCCAGTACTTC. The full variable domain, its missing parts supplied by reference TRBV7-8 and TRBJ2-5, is GAGVSQSPRYKVAKRGQDVALRCDPISGHVSLFWYQQALGQGPEFLTYFQNEAQLDKSGLPSDRFFAERPEGSVSTLKIQRTQQEDSAVYLCASSSEGHQETQYFGPGTRLLVL.

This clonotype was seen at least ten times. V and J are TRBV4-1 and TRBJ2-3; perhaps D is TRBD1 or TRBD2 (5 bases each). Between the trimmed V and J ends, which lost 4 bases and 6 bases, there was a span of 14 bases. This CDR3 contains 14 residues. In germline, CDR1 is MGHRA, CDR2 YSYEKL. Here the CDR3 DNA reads TGCGCCAGCAGCCTGGGACCGACAGCTGATACGCAGTATTTT. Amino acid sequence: CASSLGPTADTQYF.

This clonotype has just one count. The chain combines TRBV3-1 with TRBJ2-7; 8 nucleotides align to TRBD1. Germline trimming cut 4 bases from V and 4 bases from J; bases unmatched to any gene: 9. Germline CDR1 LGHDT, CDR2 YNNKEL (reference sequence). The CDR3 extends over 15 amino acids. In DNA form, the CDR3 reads TGTGCCAGCAGCCTCCTAGGGACAGGCCTATACGAGCAGTACTTC. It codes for CASSLLGTGLYEQYF.

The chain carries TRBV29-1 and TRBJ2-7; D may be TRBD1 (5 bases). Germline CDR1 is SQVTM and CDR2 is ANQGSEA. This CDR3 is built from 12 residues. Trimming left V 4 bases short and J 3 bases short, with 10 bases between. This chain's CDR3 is CSVGTWDYEQYF. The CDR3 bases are TGCAGCGTTGGGACATGGGACTACGAGCAGTACTTC.

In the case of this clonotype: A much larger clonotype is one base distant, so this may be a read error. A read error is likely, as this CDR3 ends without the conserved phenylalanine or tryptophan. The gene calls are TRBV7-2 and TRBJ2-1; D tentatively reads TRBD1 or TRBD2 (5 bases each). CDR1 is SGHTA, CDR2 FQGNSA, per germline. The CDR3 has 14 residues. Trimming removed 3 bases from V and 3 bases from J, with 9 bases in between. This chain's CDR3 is CASSFGGLYNEQFL. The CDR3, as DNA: TGTGCCAGCAGCTTTGGGGGTCTCTACAATGAGCAGTTCTTA.

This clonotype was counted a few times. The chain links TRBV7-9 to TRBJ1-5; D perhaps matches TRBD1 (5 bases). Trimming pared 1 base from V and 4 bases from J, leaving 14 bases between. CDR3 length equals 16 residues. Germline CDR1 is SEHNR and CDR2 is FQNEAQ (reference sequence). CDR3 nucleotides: TGTGCCAGCAGCTTAGGGGGGAGGGGCCGGAATCAGCCCCAGCATTTT. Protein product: CASSLGGRGRNQPQHF.

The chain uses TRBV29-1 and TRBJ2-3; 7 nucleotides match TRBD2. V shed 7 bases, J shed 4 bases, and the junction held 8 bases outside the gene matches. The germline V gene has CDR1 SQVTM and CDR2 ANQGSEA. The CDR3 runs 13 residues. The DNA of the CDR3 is TGCAGCGCTTTGGGGGGGGAGGCAGATACGCAGTATTTT. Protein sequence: CSALGGEADTQYF.

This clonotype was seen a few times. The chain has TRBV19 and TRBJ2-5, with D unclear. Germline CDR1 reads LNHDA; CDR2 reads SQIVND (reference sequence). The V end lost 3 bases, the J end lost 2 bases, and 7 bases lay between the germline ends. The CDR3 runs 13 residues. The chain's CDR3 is CASSIVPQETQYF. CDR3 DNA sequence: TGTGCCAGTAGTATTGTCCCACAAGAGACCCAGTACTTC.

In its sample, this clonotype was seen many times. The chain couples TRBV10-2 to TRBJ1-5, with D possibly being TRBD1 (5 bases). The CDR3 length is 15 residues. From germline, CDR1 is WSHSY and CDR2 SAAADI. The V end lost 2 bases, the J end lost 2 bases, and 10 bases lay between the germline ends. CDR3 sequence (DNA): TGCGCCAGCAGTGAGGCGGGGGGGGGCAATCAGCCCCAGCATTTT. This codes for CASSEAGGGNQPQHF.

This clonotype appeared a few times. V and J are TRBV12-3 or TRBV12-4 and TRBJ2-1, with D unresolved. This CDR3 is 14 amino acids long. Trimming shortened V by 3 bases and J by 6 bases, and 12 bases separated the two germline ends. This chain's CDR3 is CASSFGSEFNEQFF. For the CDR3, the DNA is TGTGCCAGCAGTTTTGGGTCTGAGTTCAATGAGCAGTTCTTC.

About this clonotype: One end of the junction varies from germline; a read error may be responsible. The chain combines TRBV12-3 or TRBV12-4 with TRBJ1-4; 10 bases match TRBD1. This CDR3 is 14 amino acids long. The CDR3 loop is CASSAGQGNEELFF. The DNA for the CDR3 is TGTGCCAGCAGTGCGGGACAGGGGAATGAAGAACTGTTTTTT.

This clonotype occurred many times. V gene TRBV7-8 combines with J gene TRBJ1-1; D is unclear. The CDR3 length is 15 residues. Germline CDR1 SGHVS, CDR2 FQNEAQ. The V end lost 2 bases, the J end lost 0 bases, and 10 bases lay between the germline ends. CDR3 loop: CASSLSRNLNTEAFF. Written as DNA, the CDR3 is TGTGCCAGCAGCTTAAGCAGAAACCTGAACACTGAAGCTTTCTTT.

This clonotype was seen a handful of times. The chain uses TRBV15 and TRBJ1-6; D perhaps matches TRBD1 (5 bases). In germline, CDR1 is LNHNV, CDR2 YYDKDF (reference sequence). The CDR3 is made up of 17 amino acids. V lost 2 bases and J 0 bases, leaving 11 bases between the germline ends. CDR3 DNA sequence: TGTGCCACCAGCAGAACAGGACCCAACTCCTATAATTCACCCCTCCACTTT. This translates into CATSRTGPNSYNSPLHF.

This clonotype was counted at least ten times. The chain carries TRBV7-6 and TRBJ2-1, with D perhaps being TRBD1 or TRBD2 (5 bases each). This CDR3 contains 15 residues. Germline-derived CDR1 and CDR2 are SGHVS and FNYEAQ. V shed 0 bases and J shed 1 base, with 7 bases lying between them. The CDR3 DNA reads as TGTGCCAGCAGCTTAGCCAGGGAGTCCTACAATGAGCAGTTCTTC. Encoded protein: CASSLARESYNEQFF. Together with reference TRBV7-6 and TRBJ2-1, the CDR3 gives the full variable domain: GAGVSQSPRYKVTKRGQDVALRCDPISGHVSLYWYRQALGQGPEFLTYFNYEAQQDKSGLPNDRFSAERPEGSISTLTIQRTEQRDSAMYRCASSLARESYNEQFFGPGTRLTVL.

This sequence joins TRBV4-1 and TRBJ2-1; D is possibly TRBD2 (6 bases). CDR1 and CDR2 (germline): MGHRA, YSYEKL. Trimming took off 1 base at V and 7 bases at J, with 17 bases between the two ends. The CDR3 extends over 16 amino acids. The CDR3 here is CASSQGNLAPGNEQFF. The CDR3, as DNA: TGCGCCAGCAGCCAAGGAAACCTAGCGCCAGGGAATGAGCAGTTCTTC.

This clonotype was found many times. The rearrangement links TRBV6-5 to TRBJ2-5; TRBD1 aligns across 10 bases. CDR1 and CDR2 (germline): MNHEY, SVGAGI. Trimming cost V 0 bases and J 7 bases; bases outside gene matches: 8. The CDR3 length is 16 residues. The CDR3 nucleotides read TGTGCCAGCAGTTACTCGGGACAGGGGACCCTAGCGACCCAGTACTTC. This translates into CASSYSGQGTLATQYF.

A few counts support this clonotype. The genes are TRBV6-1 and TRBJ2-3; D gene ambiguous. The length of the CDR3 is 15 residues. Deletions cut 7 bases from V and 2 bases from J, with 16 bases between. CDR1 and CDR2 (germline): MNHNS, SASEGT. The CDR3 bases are TGTGCCAGCACCTTCCGGCGGATCCCCACAGATACGCAGTATTTT. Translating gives CASTFRRIPTDTQYF.

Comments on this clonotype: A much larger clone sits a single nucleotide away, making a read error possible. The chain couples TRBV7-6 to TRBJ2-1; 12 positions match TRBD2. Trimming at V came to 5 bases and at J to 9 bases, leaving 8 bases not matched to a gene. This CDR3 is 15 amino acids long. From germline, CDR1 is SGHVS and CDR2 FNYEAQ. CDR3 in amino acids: CASSTRTSGEPEQFF. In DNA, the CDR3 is TGTGCCAGCAGCACACGGACTAGCGGGGAGCCTGAGCAGTTCTTC.